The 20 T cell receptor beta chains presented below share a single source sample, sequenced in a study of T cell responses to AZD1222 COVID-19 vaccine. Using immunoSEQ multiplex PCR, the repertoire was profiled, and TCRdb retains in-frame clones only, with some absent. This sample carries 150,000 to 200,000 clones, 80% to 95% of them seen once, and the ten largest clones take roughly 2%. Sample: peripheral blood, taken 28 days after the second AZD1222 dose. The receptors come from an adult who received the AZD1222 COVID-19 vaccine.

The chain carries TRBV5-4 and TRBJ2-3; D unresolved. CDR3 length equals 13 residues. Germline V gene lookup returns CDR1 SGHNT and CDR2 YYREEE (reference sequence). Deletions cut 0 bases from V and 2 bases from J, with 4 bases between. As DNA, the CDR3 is TGTGCCAGCAGCTTGGTGGACACAGATACGCAGTATTTT. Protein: CASSLVDTDTQYF.

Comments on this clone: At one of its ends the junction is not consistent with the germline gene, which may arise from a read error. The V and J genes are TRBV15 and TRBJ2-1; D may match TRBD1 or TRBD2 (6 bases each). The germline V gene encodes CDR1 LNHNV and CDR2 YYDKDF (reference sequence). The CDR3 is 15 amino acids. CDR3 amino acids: CATRRGGTELDEQFF. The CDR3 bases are TGTGCCACCAGGAGAGGGGGGACGGAGTTGGATGAGCAGTTCTTC.

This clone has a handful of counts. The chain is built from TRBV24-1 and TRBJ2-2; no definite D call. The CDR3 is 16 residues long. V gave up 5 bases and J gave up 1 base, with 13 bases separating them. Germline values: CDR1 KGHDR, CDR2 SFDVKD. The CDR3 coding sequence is TGTGCCACCAGTGTCAGGTCATCCATGAACACCGGGGAGCTGTTTTTT. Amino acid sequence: CATSVRSSMNTGELFF.

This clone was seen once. CDR3 protein: CSASQTRNTEAFF. The CDR3 nucleotides read TGCAGTGCTAGTCAAACGAGGAACACTGAAGCTTTCTTT. The chain uses TRBV20-1 and TRBJ1-1; D unclear. Looked up from germline, CDR1 is DFQATT and CDR2 is SNEGSKA (reference sequence). The CDR3 length is 13 residues. Trimming took off 3 bases at V and 1 base at J, with 9 bases between the two ends.

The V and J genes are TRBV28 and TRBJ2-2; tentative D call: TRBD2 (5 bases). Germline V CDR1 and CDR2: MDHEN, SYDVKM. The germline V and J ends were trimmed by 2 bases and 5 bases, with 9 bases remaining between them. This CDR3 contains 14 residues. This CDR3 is CASSLSGGTGELFF. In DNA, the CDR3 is TGTGCCAGCAGTTTAAGCGGTGGTACCGGGGAGCTGTTTTTT.

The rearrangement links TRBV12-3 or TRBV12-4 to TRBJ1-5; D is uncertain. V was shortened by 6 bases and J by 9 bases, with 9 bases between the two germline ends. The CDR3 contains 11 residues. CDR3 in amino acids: CASSGFWPQHF. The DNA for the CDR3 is TGTGCCAGCAGCGGTTTCTGGCCCCAGCATTTT.

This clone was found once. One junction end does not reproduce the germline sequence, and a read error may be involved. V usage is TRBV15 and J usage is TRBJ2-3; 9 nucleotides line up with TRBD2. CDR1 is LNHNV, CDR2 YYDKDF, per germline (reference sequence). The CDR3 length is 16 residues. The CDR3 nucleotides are TGTGCCGCCAGCAGAGATTTGGCGGGGGGGCCAGATACGCAGTATTTT. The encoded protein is CAASRDLAGGPDTQYF.

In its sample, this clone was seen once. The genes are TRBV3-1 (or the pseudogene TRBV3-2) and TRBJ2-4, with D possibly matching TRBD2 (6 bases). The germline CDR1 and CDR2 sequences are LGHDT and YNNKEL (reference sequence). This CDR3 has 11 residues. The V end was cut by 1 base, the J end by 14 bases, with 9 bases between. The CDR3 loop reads CASSQASVKYF. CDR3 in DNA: TGTGCCAGCAGCCAAGCTAGCGTCAAGTACTTC.

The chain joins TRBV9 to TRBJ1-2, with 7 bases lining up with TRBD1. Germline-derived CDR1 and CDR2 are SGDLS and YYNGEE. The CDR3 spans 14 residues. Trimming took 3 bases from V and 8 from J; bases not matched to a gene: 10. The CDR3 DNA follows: TGTGCCAGCAGCGCTGGACAGGTTCAGGGAGGCTACACCTTC. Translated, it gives CASSAGQVQGGYTF.

The CDR3 coding sequence is TGTGCCAGCAGCATAGGACAGGGTGCCTACGAGCAGTACTTC. Amino acids: CASSIGQGAYEQYF. The rearrangement joins TRBV7-8 to TRBJ2-7; 8 bases agree with TRBD1. The V gene's germline CDR1 is SGHVS and CDR2 FQNEAQ. CDR3 length equals 14 residues. V lost 5 bases, J lost 2 bases, and 5 bases stayed unmatched.

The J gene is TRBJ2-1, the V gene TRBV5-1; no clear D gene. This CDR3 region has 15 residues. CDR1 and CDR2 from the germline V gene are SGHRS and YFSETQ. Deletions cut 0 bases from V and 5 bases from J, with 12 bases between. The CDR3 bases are TGCGCCAGCAGCTTGGGGGTTGGCGAGAACAATGAGCAGTTCTTC. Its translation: CASSLGVGENNEQFF.

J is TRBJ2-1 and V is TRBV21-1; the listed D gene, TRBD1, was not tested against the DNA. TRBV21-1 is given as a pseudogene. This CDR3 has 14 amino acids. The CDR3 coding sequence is TGTGCCAGCAGCACGGACAGGGAGAACCATGAGCAGTTCTTC. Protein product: CASSTDRENHEQFF.

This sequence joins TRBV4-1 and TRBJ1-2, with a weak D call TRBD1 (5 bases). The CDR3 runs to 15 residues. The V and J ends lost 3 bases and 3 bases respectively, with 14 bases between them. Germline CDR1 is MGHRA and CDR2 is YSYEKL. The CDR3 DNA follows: TGCGCCAGCAGCCAGGCCGACAGAGGAGACTATGGCTACACCTTC. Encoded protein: CASSQADRGDYGYTF.

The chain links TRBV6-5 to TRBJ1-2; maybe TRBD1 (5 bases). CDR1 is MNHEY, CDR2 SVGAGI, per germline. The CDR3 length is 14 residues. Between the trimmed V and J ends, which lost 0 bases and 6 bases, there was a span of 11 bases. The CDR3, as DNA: TGTGCCAGCAGTTACTCCGGGGGGGGAGATGGCTACACCTTC. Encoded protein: CASSYSGGGDGYTF.

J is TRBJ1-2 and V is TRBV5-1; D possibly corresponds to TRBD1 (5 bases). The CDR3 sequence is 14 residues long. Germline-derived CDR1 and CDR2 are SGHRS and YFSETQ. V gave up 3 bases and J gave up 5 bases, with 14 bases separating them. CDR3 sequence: CASSYSEGRYGYTF. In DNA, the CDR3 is TGCGCCAGCAGCTACTCCGAGGGACGATATGGCTACACCTTC.

The CDR3 is CAISAKGQTMNTEAFF. Written as DNA, the CDR3 is TGTGCCATCAGTGCCAAGGGACAGACCATGAACACTGAAGCTTTCTTT. The chain employs TRBV10-3 and TRBJ1-1, with TRBD1 matching over 7 bases. Trimming removed 4 bases from V and 0 bases from J; junction bases left unmatched: 8. The CDR3 runs to 16 residues. Germline CDR1 and CDR2: ENHRY and SYGVKD.

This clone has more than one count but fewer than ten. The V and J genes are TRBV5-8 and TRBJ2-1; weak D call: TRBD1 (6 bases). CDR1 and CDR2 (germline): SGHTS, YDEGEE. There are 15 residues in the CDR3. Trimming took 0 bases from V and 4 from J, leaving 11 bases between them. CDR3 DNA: TGTGCCAGCAGCTTGGGTCGGACAGATTACAATGAGCAGTTCTTC. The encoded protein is CASSLGRTDYNEQFF.

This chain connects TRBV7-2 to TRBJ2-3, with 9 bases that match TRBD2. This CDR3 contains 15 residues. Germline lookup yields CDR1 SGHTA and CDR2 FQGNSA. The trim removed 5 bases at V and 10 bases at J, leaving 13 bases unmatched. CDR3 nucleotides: TGTGCCAGCAGCACCGGGACTAGCACAGAGGGGGCGCAGTATTTT. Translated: CASSTGTSTEGAQYF. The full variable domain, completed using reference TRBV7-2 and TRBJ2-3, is GAGVSQSPSNKVTEKGKDVELRCDPISGHTALYWYRQSLGQGLEFLIYFQGNSAPDKSGLPSDRFSAERTGGSVSTLTIQRTQQEDSAVYLCASSTGTSTEGAQYFGPGTRLTVL.

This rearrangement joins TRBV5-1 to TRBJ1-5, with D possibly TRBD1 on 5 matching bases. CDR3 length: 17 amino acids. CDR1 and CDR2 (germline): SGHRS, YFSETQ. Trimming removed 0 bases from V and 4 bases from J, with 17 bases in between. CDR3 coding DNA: TGCGCCAGCAGCTTGGCCCGGGGTCAGGGTCCAAATCAGCCCCAGCATTTT. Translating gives CASSLARGQGPNQPQHF.

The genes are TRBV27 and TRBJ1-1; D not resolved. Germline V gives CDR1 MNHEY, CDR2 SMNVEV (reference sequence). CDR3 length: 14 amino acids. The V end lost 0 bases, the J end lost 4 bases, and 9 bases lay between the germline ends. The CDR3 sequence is CASSLSVRRTEAFF. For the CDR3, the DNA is TGTGCCAGCAGTTTATCGGTCAGGCGCACTGAAGCTTTCTTT.